The T cell receptor (beta chain) described here comes from a study of blood T cell dynamics during melanoma immunotherapy (dated by TCRdb to 2019 to 2021). For context, the study as a whole: All patients had metastatic melanoma and were given first-line pembrolizumab or nivolumab plus ipilimumab as standard of care in the United Kingdom. Peripheral T cell receptor repertoires of metastatic melanoma patients were profiled before and after one cycle of checkpoint inhibitor therapy to find early correlates of response. The training cohort consisted of consecutive patients, while an additional independent group of patients from the same centre was pooled to form an external validation set. General study outcomes and caveats: The relatively small sample size was acknowledged as potentially limiting generalization of the results. Whether the T cell clones behind the repertoire changes were melanoma-specific or instead reflected general immune activation was something the study could not determine. A rise in the change in cfDNA rearrangement efficiency score from T0 to W3 was seen in patients achieving disease control but not in progressors, suggesting increased peripheral T cell turnover.

The time point label corresponds to: pre-treatment baseline. Blood samples were taken before treatment (T0) and at week 3 (W3), following the first cycle of checkpoint blockade. Except for a couple of patients with rapid clinical progression, response was assessed 12 weeks after the first infusion by RECIST 1.1; disease control meant complete response, partial response or stable disease. Any patient who had received prior systemic cancer treatment, was on concomitant immunosuppressant therapy or had synchronous other active malignancies was excluded. Both bulk PBMC and plasma cell-free DNA were sequenced for TCR beta so that circulating cells and T cell turnover could be tracked. For every cfDNA sample, a fixed 40 ng of plasma cell-free DNA was loaded. TCR beta CDR3 sequences were amplified from genomic DNA using the immunoSEQ TCRb Assay kit according to manufacturer instructions. The KAPA Library Quantification Kit for Illumina platforms was used to quantify the pooled libraries by qPCR. Sequencing of the pooled libraries was done on an Illumina NextSeq 500, with clustering at roughly 0.55-1.1 pM. The original pipeline was this. TCR data were analyzed using immunoSEQ ANALYZER and the R LymphoSeq package. A rearrangement efficiency score was calculated as productive divided by the sum of productive and non-productive CDR3 sequences. Within each patient, timepoints were compared pairwise for clonality, measured with the Gini coefficient, and for diversity, measured with the Renyi index at alpha=1. In LymphoSeq, clonal relatedness was computed with an edit distance of 3 and repertoire similarity was computed with the Bhattacharyya coefficient. Linear discriminant analysis on week-3 changes in clonality and diversity was built with the R MASS and caret packages to classify response. TCRdb's version of the immuneACCESS table is confined to in-frame rearrangements and falls short of the full clone set. An unresolved V gene accounts for under half of the shortfall where checked; the remainder is of unknown origin. V and J calls and clone size follow that table, whereas D and trimming were derived from the DNA. Within this sample are approximately 6,000 clones, with approximately 91% of them counted one time only. 9.5% to 15% of the sample comes from the top ten.

A single count supports this clone. Its antigen target is currently unknown. No much larger clone is present one base from it, and per-base qualities are unavailable. This clonotype was obtained from a human donor with melanoma. Sequences were derived from cell-free DNA from blood, sampled from a patient treated with checkpoint blockade. Reading the label with the study, this specimen's cell subset or site is: plasma cell-free DNA.

The sequenced DNA: TGTGCCAGCAGTCCCCAGATCTACCGGGACTACAGCACAGATACGCAGTATTTT. This is translated as CASSPQIYRDYSTDTQYF. The chain is encoded by TRBV28 joined to TRBJ2-3; 7 middle bases align to TRBD2. V trim: 5 bases; J trim: 0 bases; unmatched bases: 14. Based on the germline V gene, the CDR1 and CDR2 sequences are MDHEN and SYDVKM. The CDR3 sequence holds 18 residues, the cysteine and phenylalanine included. Only the CDR3 part of the read is kept: 54 bases, read in frame from the first base.